The sequence of this TCR gamma chain was determined in a study of gamma-delta chains in newborns, infants, children. Concerning this clone itself: This may come from a read error, since a much larger clone is one base off. Within the sample, other DNA sequences also encode this same CDR3.

This CDR3 spans 15 amino acids. The germline CDR1 and CDR2 sequences are GITISATS and ISYDGTV (reference sequence). TCRdb re-called clones from the reads using CATT. The table includes some 1,200 gamma-chain clones, 56% detected once. This sequence originates from a child who was a newborn, infant or young child, either healthy, febrile or measles-vaccinated (not recorded which). This chain joins TRGV9 and TRGJ1 or TRGJ2. The J gene is absent in TCRdb and was assigned here via DNA matching to germline. Material: blood. The CDR3, as DNA: TGTGCTTTGTGGGAGGTCAAGGATCCATATTATAAGAAACTCTTT. This sequence encodes CALWEVKDPYYKKLF.